This TCR beta chain was recovered during a study of blood T cell dynamics during melanoma immunotherapy. About this clone: Its antigen is as yet unknown.

Overall study findings and caveats: Disease-control patients' PBMC repertoires became either more clonal or more diverse at W3. The study could not tell melanoma-specific clones from general immune activation.

The trim removed 2 bases at V and 9 bases at J, leaving 3 bases unmatched. Looked up from germline, CDR1 is GTSNPN and CDR2 is SVGIG (reference sequence). This CDR3 is 12 amino acids long. Sample time point: pre-treatment baseline. TCRdb's table, derived via immunoSEQ multiplex PCR, lists solely in-frame clones and lacks some. The table shows around 13,000 clones, with just over 85% occurring only once. The receptor's source is a human donor with melanoma. The specimen comprised blood, sampled from a patient treated with checkpoint blockade. The rearrangement uses TRBV30 and TRBJ2-7; 11 nucleotides align to TRBD2. CDR3 sequence (DNA): TGTGCCTGGAGTATGGGACTAGCGGCGCAGTACTTC. Translation: CAWSMGLAAQYF. Looking up the rest from reference TRBV30 and TRBJ2-7 gives the full variable domain: SQTIHQWPATLVQPVGSPLSLECTVEGTSNPNLYWYRQAAGRGLQLLFYSVGIGQISSEVPQNLSASRPQDRQFILSSKKLLLSDSGFYLCAWSMGLAAQYFGPGTRLTVT.